This record looks at one T cell receptor (beta chain) sequence and its context. The sample originates from a study of blood T cell repertoires in COVID-19. Study overall: The analysed material was cDNA or gDNA that came from T cells, B-cell-depleted T cells, or PBMCs.

CDR1 and CDR2 (germline): SGHRS, YFSETQ. The CDR3 length is 15 residues. V was clipped by 4 bases and J by 4 bases; unmatched bases: 8. This table comes from immunoSEQ multiplex PCR, and its TCRdb copy is limited to in-frame clones, with some not included. The table lists about 14,000 clones, 89% of them singletons, with 3% to 3.5% in the top ten. V usage is TRBV5-1 and J usage is TRBJ2-1, with 7 bases that match TRBD1. The receptor was derived from a human donor in a cohort sampled during active COVID-19. Input material: peripheral blood. CDR3 in DNA: TGCGCCAGCAGCGAGACAGGGCCAACATACAATGAGCAGTTCTTC. Its protein product is CASSETGPTYNEQFF.